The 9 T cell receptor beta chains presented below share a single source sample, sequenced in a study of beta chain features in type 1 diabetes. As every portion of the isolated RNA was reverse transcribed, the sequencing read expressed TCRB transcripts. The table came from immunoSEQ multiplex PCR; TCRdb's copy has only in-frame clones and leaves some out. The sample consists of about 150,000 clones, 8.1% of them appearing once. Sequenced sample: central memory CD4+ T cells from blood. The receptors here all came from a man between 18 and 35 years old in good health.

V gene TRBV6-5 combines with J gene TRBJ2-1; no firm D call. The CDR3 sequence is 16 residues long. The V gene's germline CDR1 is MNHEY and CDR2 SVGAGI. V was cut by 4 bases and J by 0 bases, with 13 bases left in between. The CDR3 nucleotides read TGTGCCAGCAGTTTGGTGCGCTTGAGCTCCTACAATGAGCAGTTCTTC. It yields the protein CASSLVRLSSYNEQFF.

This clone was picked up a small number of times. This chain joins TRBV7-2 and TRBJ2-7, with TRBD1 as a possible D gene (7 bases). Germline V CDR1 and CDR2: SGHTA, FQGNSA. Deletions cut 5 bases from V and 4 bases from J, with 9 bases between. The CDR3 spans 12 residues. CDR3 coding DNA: TGTGCCAGCAGCGCAGGGGGGTACGAGCAGTACTTC. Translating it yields CASSAGGYEQYF.

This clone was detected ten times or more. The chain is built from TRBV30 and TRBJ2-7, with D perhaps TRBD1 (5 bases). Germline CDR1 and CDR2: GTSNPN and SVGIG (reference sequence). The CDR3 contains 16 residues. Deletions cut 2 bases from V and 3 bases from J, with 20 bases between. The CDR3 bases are TGTGCCTGGAGTCTACGATGGGGCTCCTTGCACTACGAGCAGTACTTC. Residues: CAWSLRWGSLHYEQYF.

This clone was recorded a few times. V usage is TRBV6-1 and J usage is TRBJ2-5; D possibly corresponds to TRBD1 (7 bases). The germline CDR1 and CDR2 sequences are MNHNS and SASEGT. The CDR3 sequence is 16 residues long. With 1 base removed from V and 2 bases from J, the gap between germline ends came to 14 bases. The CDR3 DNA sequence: TGTGCCAGCAGTGAAGGGACAGGAGGGGGACAAGAGACCCAGTACTTC. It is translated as CASSEGTGGGQETQYF.

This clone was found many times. CDR3 sequence reads: CATSQRSGSTDTQYF. In DNA form, the CDR3 reads TGTGCCACCAGCCAACGAAGCGGGAGCACAGATACGCAGTATTTT. V usage is TRBV15 and J usage is TRBJ2-3; possibly TRBD2 for D (6 bases). This CDR3 comprises 15 residues. CDR1 and CDR2 (germline): LNHNV, YYDKDF (reference sequence). V shed 5 bases and J shed 0 bases, with 12 bases lying between them.

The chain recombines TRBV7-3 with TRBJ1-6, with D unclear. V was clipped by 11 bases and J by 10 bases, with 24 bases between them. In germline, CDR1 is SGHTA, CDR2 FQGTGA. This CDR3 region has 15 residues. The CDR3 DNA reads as TGTGCCGGCACACTGAGGGAGAGCCGTGCCTCACCCCTCCACTTT. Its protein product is CAGTLRESRASPLHF.

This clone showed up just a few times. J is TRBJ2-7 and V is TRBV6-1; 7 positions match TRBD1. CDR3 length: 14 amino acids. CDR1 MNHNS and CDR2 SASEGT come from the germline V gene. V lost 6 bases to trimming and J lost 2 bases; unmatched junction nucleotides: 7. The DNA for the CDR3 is TGTGCCAGCAGACCGACAGGGCGTACCTACGAGCAGTACTTC. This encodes CASRPTGRTYEQYF.

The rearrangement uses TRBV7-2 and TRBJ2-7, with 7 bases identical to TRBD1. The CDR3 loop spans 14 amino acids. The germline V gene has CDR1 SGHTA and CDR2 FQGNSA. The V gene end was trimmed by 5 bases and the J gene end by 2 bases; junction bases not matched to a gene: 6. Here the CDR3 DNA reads TGTGCCAGCAGCCAGGGACAGTACACCTACGAGCAGTACTTC. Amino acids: CASSQGQYTYEQYF.

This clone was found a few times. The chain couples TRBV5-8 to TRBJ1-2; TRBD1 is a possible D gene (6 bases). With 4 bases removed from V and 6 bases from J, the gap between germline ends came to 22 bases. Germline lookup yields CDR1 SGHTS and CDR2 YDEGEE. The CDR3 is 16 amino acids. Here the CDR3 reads CASSQAAMTGSNGYTF. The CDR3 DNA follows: TGTGCCAGCAGCCAAGCCGCCATGACAGGATCCAATGGCTACACCTTC.